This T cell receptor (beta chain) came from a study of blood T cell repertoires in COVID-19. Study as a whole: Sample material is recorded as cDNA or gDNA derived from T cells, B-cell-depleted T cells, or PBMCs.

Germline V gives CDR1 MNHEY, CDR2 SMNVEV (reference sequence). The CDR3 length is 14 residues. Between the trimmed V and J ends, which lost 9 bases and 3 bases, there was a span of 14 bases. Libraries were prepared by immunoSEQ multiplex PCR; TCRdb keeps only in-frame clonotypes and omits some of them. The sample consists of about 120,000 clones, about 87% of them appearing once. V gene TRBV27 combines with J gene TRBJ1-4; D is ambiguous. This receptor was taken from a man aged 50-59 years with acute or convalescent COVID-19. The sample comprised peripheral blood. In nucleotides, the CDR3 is TGTGCCAGTTCAAAGGAGCTCCCTAATGAAAAACTGTTTTTT. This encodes CASSKELPNEKLFF.